One sample yielded the 26 T cell receptor beta chains listed below, sequenced in a study of control samples from healthy donors and cancer patients. Libraries were prepared by immunoSEQ multiplex PCR; TCRdb keeps only in-frame clonotypes and omits some of them. The table includes approximately 150,000 clones, approximately 94% detected once. The specimen sequenced was blood. The source of these receptors is a man between 18 and 29 years old in good health.

This rearrangement joins TRBV12-5 to TRBJ1-2, with D unclear. The V and J ends lost 2 bases and 4 bases respectively, with 8 bases between them. CDR3 size: 13 residues. From germline, CDR1 is LGHNT and CDR2 FRNRAP. CDR3 amino acids: CASGLSAGYGYTF. CDR3 bases: TGTGCTAGTGGTTTGTCGGCGGGCTATGGCTACACCTTC.

The chain links TRBV18 to TRBJ2-7; D ambiguous. The V gene's germline CDR1 is KGHSH and CDR2 LQKENI. The length of the CDR3 is 13 residues. Trimming pared 3 bases from V and 2 bases from J, leaving 8 bases between. The CDR3 sequence is CASSPTHPYEQYF. In DNA form, the CDR3 reads TGTGCCAGCTCACCCACCCACCCCTACGAGCAGTACTTC.

V gene TRBV11-2 combines with J gene TRBJ1-6; tentatively, D is TRBD1 (6 bases). The CDR3 is made up of 15 amino acids. Trimming took off 5 bases at V and 9 bases at J, with 17 bases between the two ends. CDR1 is SGHAT and CDR2 is FQNNGV in the germline V gene. CDR3 sequence (DNA): TGTGCCAGCAGCCCCCGGGGGGCCGGAGTTTCACCCCTCCACTTT. Translating it yields CASSPRGAGVSPLHF. The full variable domain, in which reference TRBV11-2 and TRBJ1-6 provide the parts outside the CDR3, is EAGVAQSPRYKIIEKRQSVAFWCNPISGHATLYWYQQILGQGPKLLIQFQNNGVVDDSQLPKDRFSAERLKGVDSTLKIQPAKLEDSAVYLCASSPRGAGVSPLHFGNGTRLTVT.

This clone has just one count. The chain carries TRBV6-5 and TRBJ2-7; no clear D. The CDR3 is made up of 12 amino acids. Germline assignment: CDR1 MNHEY and CDR2 SVGAGI. Trimming shortened V by 4 bases and J by 2 bases, and 6 bases separated the two germline ends. CDR3: CASSSNPYEQYF. The DNA for the CDR3 is TGTGCCAGCAGTTCCAACCCCTACGAGCAGTACTTC.

This clone appeared a few times. V gene TRBV6-6 combines with J gene TRBJ1-5, with D maybe TRBD1 (5 bases). The V gene's germline CDR1 is MNHNY and CDR2 SVGAGI (reference sequence). The CDR3 length is 13 residues. V gave up 11 bases and J gave up 2 bases, with 13 bases separating them. In DNA form, the CDR3 reads TGTGCCGGGGCTAGGGATGGCAATCAGCCCCAGCATTTT. Translation gives CAGARDGNQPQHF.

The V call is TRBV30, the J call TRBJ1-1; D is undetermined. V was cut by 8 bases and J by 3 bases, with 16 bases left in between. The CDR3 extends over 13 amino acids. CDR1 and CDR2 from the germline V gene are GTSNPN and SVGIG (reference sequence). The CDR3 sequence: CAGEVPWDTEAFF. Written as DNA, the CDR3 is TGTGCCGGAGAAGTCCCCTGGGACACTGAAGCTTTCTTT.

V gene TRBV28 combines with J gene TRBJ1-5, with D perhaps TRBD1 (5 bases). Germline values: CDR1 MDHEN, CDR2 SYDVKM. This CDR3 is 17 amino acids long. V was cut by 2 bases and J by 3 bases, with 17 bases left in between. The CDR3 loop reads CASSLPRLTANNQPQHF. In nucleotides, the CDR3 is TGTGCCAGCAGTTTACCGAGACTGACAGCAAACAATCAGCCCCAGCATTTT.

This chain links TRBV2 with TRBJ1-2; D is unclear. V was cut by 7 bases and J by 5 bases, with 20 bases left in between. Germline CDR1 reads SNHLY; CDR2 reads FYNNEI. This CDR3 contains 15 residues. CDR3 bases: TGTGCCAGCAACACGCTTCGGGGTTTGTTTTATGGCTACACCTTC. Amino acids: CASNTLRGLFYGYTF.

The V call is TRBV6-5, the J call TRBJ1-5, with D uncertain. V dropped 3 bases and J dropped 3 bases, with 12 bases sitting between them. The length of the CDR3 is 15 residues. The germline CDR1 and CDR2 sequences are MNHEY and SVGAGI. The CDR3 region has the DNA TGTGCCAGCAGTTATACTTACGGGAACAATCAGCCCCAGCATTTT. It codes for CASSYTYGNNQPQHF.

V gene TRBV3-1 (or the pseudogene TRBV3-2) combines with J gene TRBJ1-2, with D hard to call. CDR3 length equals 16 residues. Germline CDR1 LGHDT, CDR2 YNNKEL (reference sequence). V lost 4 bases, J lost 4 bases, and 19 bases lay in between. CDR3 region: CASSLKSLGGSYGYTF. The CDR3, as DNA: TGTGCCAGCAGCCTAAAGTCCCTCGGTGGAAGCTATGGCTACACCTTC.

The gene calls are TRBV11-2 and TRBJ1-1; a weak D match, TRBD1 (5 bases). The V gene lost 0 bases and the J gene lost 7 bases, with 15 bases spanning the gap. The germline gives CDR1 SGHAT, CDR2 FQNNGV. The CDR3 runs to 15 residues. The CDR3 is CASSLDLGARLEAFF. CDR3 coding DNA: TGTGCCAGCAGCTTAGATCTTGGGGCGAGACTTGAAGCTTTCTTT.

This chain connects TRBV7-9 to TRBJ2-5; no clear D gene. The CDR3 has 16 residues. The V and J ends lost 4 bases and 5 bases respectively, with 20 bases between them. Per the germline V gene, CDR1 is SEHNR and CDR2 is FQNEAQ (reference sequence). In nucleotides, the CDR3 is TGTGCCAGCAGCTCCCCTTGGGCAAGGGTGGGGGAGACCCAGTACTTC. This gives the protein CASSSPWARVGETQYF.

CDR3 nucleotides: TGTGCCTGGAGTATCACCTACGAGCAGTTCTTC. It yields the protein CAWSITYEQFF. The genes are TRBV30 and TRBJ2-1; D gene uncertain. Germline V gene sequence: CDR1 GTSNPN, CDR2 SVGIG (reference sequence). The CDR3 consists of 11 residues. Trimming took off 2 bases at V and 10 bases at J, with 9 bases between the two ends.

CDR3 sequence reads: CAIREGGLSNYGYTF. CDR3 coding DNA: TGTGCCATCCGGGAAGGGGGACTTTCTAACTATGGCTACACCTTC. The chain uses TRBV10-3 and TRBJ1-2, with D tentatively TRBD1 (6 bases). The length of the CDR3 is 15 residues. V dropped 8 bases and J dropped 0 bases, with 16 bases sitting between them. CDR1 ENHRY and CDR2 SYGVKD come from the germline V gene.

The chain has TRBV4-2 and TRBJ2-7; weak D call: TRBD1 (6 bases). Germline CDR1 LGHNA, CDR2 YNFKEQ. Trimming left V 3 bases short and J 3 bases short, with 15 bases between. This CDR3 has 15 residues. DNA for the CDR3: TGTGCCAGCAGCCATAGAACAGGGTTCGGCTACGAGCAGTACTTC. Protein: CASSHRTGFGYEQYF.

This rearrangement joins TRBV9 to TRBJ1-6; the D gene is possibly TRBD1 (6 bases). Germline V CDR1 and CDR2: SGDLS, YYNGEE. The CDR3 is made up of 15 amino acids. V shed 0 bases and J shed 13 bases, with 17 bases lying between them. The CDR3 is CASSVDQGGGAPLHF. CDR3 bases: TGTGCCAGCAGCGTAGACCAAGGGGGTGGTGCCCCCCTCCACTTT.

This clone was seen once. The rearrangement links TRBV5-4 to TRBJ2-1; TRBD2 is a possible D gene (6 bases). Between the trimmed V and J ends, which lost 2 bases and 9 bases, there was a span of 6 bases. The germline V gene encodes CDR1 SGHNT and CDR2 YYREEE (reference sequence). The CDR3 has 11 amino acids. The CDR3: CASSLAGEQFF. The DNA of the CDR3 is TGTGCCAGCAGCTTAGCGGGTGAGCAGTTCTTC.

V is TRBV30 and J is TRBJ2-1, with TRBD2 matching over 7 bases. V gave up 3 bases and J gave up 0 bases; unmatched junction bases: 5. The CDR3 has 15 amino acids. From germline, CDR1 is GTSNPN and CDR2 SVGIG (reference sequence). The CDR3 here is CAWRGTTGSYNEQFF. DNA of the CDR3: TGTGCCTGGAGAGGGACTACCGGCTCCTACAATGAGCAGTTCTTC.

The count of this clone is one. This sequence joins TRBV10-2 and TRBJ1-2; the D is unclear. V lost 0 bases to trimming and J lost 4 bases, with 9 bases between them. This CDR3 spans 14 amino acids. In germline, CDR1 is WSHSY, CDR2 SAAADI. DNA for the CDR3: TGCGCCAGCAGTGAGTCAGGACCGTCCTATGGCTACACCTTC. It is translated as CASSESGPSYGYTF.

The chain carries TRBV15 and TRBJ2-2; maybe TRBD2 (6 bases). Trimming pared 7 bases from V and 3 bases from J, leaving 9 bases between. There are 13 residues in the CDR3. The germline V gene encodes CDR1 LNHNV and CDR2 YYDKDF (reference sequence). The CDR3 protein is CATKEGHTGELFF. The CDR3 DNA is TGTGCCACCAAGGAGGGCCACACCGGGGAGCTGTTTTTT.

This chain connects TRBV28 to TRBJ1-2; 10 bases align to TRBD1. This CDR3 spans 17 amino acids. The V and J ends lost 3 bases and 7 bases, in that order; junction bases with no gene match: 14. Germline CDR1 is MDHEN and CDR2 is SYDVKM. CDR3: CASSFRDRGLPSRGYTF. The CDR3 nucleotides are TGTGCCAGCAGTTTCCGGGACAGGGGCCTCCCGTCGCGTGGCTACACCTTC.

This chain links TRBV6-5 with TRBJ2-7, with D possibly TRBD1 on 6 matching bases. Deletions cut 5 bases from V and 3 bases from J, with 8 bases between. The CDR3 runs 12 residues. Germline V gives CDR1 MNHEY, CDR2 SVGAGI. This CDR3 reads CASSLGGYEQYF. Here the CDR3 DNA reads TGTGCCAGCAGTCTAGGGGGCTACGAGCAGTACTTC.

This chain links TRBV27 with TRBJ2-7; TRBD1 is a possible D gene (6 bases). CDR1 is MNHEY and CDR2 is SMNVEV in the germline V gene (reference sequence). CDR3 size: 18 residues. Trimming cost V 4 bases and J 7 bases, with 29 bases left between them. CDR3 DNA sequence: TGTGCCAGCAGTTCATCTACGAATGACAGGATGGTCCGGGGTGAGCAGTACTTC. Residues: CASSSSTNDRMVRGEQYF.

The J gene is TRBJ2-2, the V gene TRBV27; 10 positions agree with TRBD1. V was clipped by 5 bases and J by 5 bases; unmatched bases: 2. CDR3 length: 14 residues. Germline CDR1 MNHEY, CDR2 SMNVEV (reference sequence). The CDR3 DNA reads as TGTGCCAGCAGTCCGGGACAGGGGACCGGGGAGCTGTTTTTT. It encodes CASSPGQGTGELFF.

V is TRBV19 and J is TRBJ1-1; D unclear. This CDR3 is built from 13 residues. Germline V gene sequence: CDR1 LNHDA, CDR2 SQIVND (reference sequence). V was pared by 3 bases and J by 11 bases, with 16 bases between. Here the CDR3 reads CASSIGGPSSAFF. DNA for the CDR3: TGTGCCAGTAGTATTGGTGGACCCTCCTCGGCTTTCTTT.

This clone was detected once. The rearrangement joins TRBV4-1 to TRBJ2-2; D remains unclear. The CDR3 sequence is 17 residues long. Germline V gene sequence: CDR1 MGHRA, CDR2 YSYEKL. V was shortened by 4 bases and J by 6 bases, with 21 bases between the two germline ends. The CDR3 sequence is CASSLYIGRGEPGELFF. The CDR3 DNA is TGCGCCAGCAGCCTATACATCGGGCGAGGAGAACCCGGGGAGCTGTTTTTT.